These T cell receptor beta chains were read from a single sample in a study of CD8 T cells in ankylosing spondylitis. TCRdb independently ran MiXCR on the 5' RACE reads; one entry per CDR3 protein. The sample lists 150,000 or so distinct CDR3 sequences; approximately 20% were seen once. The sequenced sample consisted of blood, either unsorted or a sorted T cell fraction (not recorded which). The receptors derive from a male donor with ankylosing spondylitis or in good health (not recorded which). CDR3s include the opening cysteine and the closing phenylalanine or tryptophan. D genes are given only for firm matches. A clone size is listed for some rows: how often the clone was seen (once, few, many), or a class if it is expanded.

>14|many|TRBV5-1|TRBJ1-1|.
CASSLAQANTEAFF
TGCGCCAGCAGCTTGGCACAGGCCAACACTGAAGCTTTCTTT
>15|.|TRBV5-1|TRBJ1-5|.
CASSLTGGESQPQHF
TGCGCCAGCAGCTTGACGGGGGGCGAAAGTCAGCCCCAGCATTTT
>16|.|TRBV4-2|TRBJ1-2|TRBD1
CASSQDGTASDYGYTF
TGTGCCAGCAGCCAAGACGGGACAGCCTCTGACTATGGCTACACCTTC
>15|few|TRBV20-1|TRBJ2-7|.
CSASFPRAGPYEQYF
TGCAGTGCTAGCTTTCCTAGGGCGGGGCCCTACGAGCAGTACTTC
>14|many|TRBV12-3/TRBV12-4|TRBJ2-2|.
CASILLLGTGELFF
TGTGCCAGCATTTTATTACTGGGCACCGGGGAGCTGTTTTTT
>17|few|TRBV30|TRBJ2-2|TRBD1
CAWSPQGIAWNTGELFF
TGTGCCTGGAGTCCACAGGGGATCGCGTGGAACACCGGGGAGCTGTTTTTT
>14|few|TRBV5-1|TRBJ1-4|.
CASSLSGTNEKLFF
TGCGCCAGCAGCTTGTCGGGAACTAATGAAAAACTGTTTTTT
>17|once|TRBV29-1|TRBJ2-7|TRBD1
CSVEDPNRGLGSYEQYF
TGCAGCGTTGAAGATCCTAACAGGGGGCTTGGGTCCTACGAGCAGTACTTC
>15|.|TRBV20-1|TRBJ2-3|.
CSASRSLANTDTQYF
TGCAGTGCATCAAGGTCTTTGGCTAACACAGATACGCAGTATTTT
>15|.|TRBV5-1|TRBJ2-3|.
CASSLDATSTDTQYF
TGCGCCAGCAGCTTGGACGCAACAAGCACAGATACGCAGTATTTT
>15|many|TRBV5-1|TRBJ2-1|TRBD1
CASSPRDSLFNEQFF
TGCGCCAGCAGCCCCAGGGACAGCCTTTTCAATGAGCAGTTCTTC
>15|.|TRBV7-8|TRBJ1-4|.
CASSLGRGTNEKLFF
TGTGCCAGCAGCTTGGGGCGGGGAACTAATGAAAAACTGTTTTTT
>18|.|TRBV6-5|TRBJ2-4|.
CASSSLSHTGKGKNIQYF
TGTGCCAGCAGTTCCTTAAGTCATACAGGGAAGGGAAAAAACATTCAGTACTTC
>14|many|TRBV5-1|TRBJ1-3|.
CASSLGQTGNTIYF
TGCGCCAGCAGCTTGGGGCAGACTGGAAACACCATATATTTT
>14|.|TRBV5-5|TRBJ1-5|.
CASSLATESQPQHF
TGTGCCAGCAGCTTGGCGACTGAGTCTCAGCCCCAGCATTTT
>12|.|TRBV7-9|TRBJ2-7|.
CASSPSAYEQYF
TGTGCCAGCAGCCCCTCCGCCTACGAGCAGTACTTC
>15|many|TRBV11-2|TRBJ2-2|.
CASSLRAGSAGELFF
TGTGCCAGCAGCTTGCGGGCCGGGAGTGCCGGGGAGCTGTTTTTT
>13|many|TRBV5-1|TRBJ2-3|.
CASSSGGTDTQYF
TGCGCCAGCAGCTCGGGTGGCACAGATACGCAGTATTTT
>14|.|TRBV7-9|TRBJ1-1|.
CASNLDGDGTEAFF
TGTGCCAGCAACCTAGATGGGGATGGCACTGAAGCTTTCTTT
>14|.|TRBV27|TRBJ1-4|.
CASSLGLMGEKLFF
TGTGCCAGCAGTTTGGGACTTATGGGTGAAAAACTGTTTTTT
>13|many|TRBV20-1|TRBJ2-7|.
CSARDFPVGEQYF
TGCAGTGCTAGGGACTTCCCCGTCGGAGAGCAGTACTTC
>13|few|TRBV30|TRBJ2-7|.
CAWSVTTGYEQYF
TGTGCCTGGAGTGTAACAACCGGCTACGAGCAGTACTTC
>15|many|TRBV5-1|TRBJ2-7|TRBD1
CASSPGQGIAYEQYF
TGCGCCAGCAGCCCCGGACAGGGCATAGCCTACGAGCAGTACTTC
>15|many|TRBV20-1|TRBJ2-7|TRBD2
CSAVRVGGSLNEQYF
TGCAGTGCTGTCCGAGTAGGCGGGAGCTTGAACGAGCAGTACTTC
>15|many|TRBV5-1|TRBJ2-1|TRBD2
CASSTGTSRVSEQFF
TGCGCCAGCAGCACCGGGACTAGTCGGGTCAGTGAGCAGTTCTTC
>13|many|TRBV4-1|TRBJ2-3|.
CASSRVETDTQYF
TGCGCCAGCAGTCGTGTGGAGACAGATACGCAGTATTTT
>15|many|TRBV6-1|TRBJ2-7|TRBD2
CASSEGLAGAYEQYF
TGTGCCAGCAGTGAAGGACTAGCGGGGGCCTACGAGCAGTACTTC
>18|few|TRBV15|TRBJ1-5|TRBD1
CATSRDSDRGKSNQPQHF
TGTGCCACCAGCAGAGATTCGGACAGGGGGAAAAGCAATCAGCCCCAGCATTTT
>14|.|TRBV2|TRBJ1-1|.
CASSWDTMNTEAFF
TGTGCCAGCAGTTGGGACACGATGAACACTGAAGCTTTCTTT
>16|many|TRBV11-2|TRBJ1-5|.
CASSLVRAHSNQPQHF
TGTGCCAGCAGCTTAGTGAGAGCCCATAGCAATCAGCCCCAGCATTTT
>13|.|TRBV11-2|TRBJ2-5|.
CASSRGGIETQYF
TGTGCCAGCAGCCGAGGAGGGATAGAGACCCAGTACTTC
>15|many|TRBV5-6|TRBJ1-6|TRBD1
CASSFLRDRNSPLHF
TGTGCCAGCAGCTTTCTCCGGGACAGGAATTCACCCCTCCACTTT
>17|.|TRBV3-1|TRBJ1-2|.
CASSQVLSGTRIYGYTF
TGTGCCAGCTCCCAAGTTTTGAGCGGAACGAGGATCTATGGCTACACCTTC
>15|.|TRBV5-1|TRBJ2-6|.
CASSLLISGANVLTF
TGCGCCAGCAGCTTGCTGATCTCTGGGGCCAACGTCCTGACTTTC
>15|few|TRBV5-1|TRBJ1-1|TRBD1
CASSVTTGFNTEAFF
TGCGCCAGCAGCGTAACGACAGGGTTCAACACTGAAGCTTTCTTT
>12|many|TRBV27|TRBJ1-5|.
CASSPGELPQHF
TGTGCCAGCAGCCCGGGGGAGCTGCCCCAGCATTTT
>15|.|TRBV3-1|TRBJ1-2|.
CASSQAPRTGYGYTF
TGTGCCAGCAGCCAAGCGCCTCGGACGGGCTATGGCTACACCTTC
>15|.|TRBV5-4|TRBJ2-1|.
CASSRGTGALGEQFF
TGTGCCAGCAGTCGGGGGACCGGTGCTTTGGGTGAGCAGTTCTTC
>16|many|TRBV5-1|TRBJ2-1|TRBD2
CASSLAGTSGSYEQFF
TGCGCCAGCAGCTTGGCCGGGACTAGCGGGAGCTATGAGCAGTTCTTC
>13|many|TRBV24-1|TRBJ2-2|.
CATSDFGFGELFF
TGTGCCACCAGTGATTTTGGGTTCGGGGAGCTGTTTTTT
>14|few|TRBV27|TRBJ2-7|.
CASSPREGYDEQYF
TGTGCCAGCAGCCCTAGGGAAGGCTACGACGAGCAGTACTTC
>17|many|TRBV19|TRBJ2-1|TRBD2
CASSIDFGGSSYNEQFF
TGTGCCAGTAGTATAGATTTCGGGGGGAGCTCCTACAATGAGCAGTTCTTC
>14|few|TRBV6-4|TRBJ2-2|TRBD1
CASRGQVNTGELFF
TGTGCCAGTAGAGGACAGGTCAACACCGGGGAGCTGTTTTTT
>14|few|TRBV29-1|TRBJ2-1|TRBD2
CSGRSGRASNEQFF
TGCAGCGGGAGAAGCGGGAGGGCCAGCAATGAGCAGTTCTTC
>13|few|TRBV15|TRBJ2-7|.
CATSPSPNNEQYF
TGTGCCACCAGCCCAAGCCCTAACAACGAGCAGTACTTC
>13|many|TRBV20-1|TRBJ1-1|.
CSAGDLLNTEAFF
TGCAGTGCAGGGGACCTTTTGAACACTGAAGCCTTCTTT
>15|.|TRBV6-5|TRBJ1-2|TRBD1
CASSYRRGANYGYTF
TGTGCCAGCAGTTATCGCAGGGGGGCAAACTATGGCTACACCTTC
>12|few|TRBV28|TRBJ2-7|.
CASISGLGEQYF
TGTGCCAGCATCTCCGGCCTCGGGGAGCAGTACTTC
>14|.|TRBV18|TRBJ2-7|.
CASSLNEGYYEQYF
TGTGCCAGCTCACTAAACGAGGGGTACTACGAGCAGTACTTC
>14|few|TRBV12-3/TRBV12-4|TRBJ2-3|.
CASRLEANTDTQYF
TGTGCCAGCAGGCTAGAGGCCAACACAGATACGCAGTATTTT